Reported below is one T cell receptor (beta chain). This clonotype has at least ten counts. Its specific antigen is unknown. Base qualities are not provided; no much larger clone lies one nucleotide away. The source of the sample is a study of CD8+CD57+ T cells in acquired aplastic anemia (dated by TCRdb to 2016 to 2018). Looking at the study overall: DNA extracted from sorted CD4+ and CD8+ cells had a mean of around 3.3 ug, with a range of 0.2 to 27.4 ug. For healthy donor samples, the average read count was about 9.9 million for CD4+ cells and approximately 11 million for CD8+ cells. General findings and caveats noted by the study authors: Although twenty-nine CD8+ CDR3 sequences were shared by patients and controls, these sequences appeared highly expressed in patients and within the immunodominant clones of patients. Between patients and healthy controls, no significant difference in CD8+ Simpson's diversity was found (P=0.060).

TCR beta VDJ combination and CDR3 sequence profiling used genomic DNA as the template. TCR repertoire sequencing was run on an Illumina HiSeq 2000. The source study handled its data this way. Repertoire assessment relied on Simpson's diversity index, CDR3 size and DJ length profiles, and TRBV/TRBJ rearrangement plots. The most abundant DNA sequence in the deep sequencing data was taken as the immunodominant clone. CDR3 amino acid sequences were checked for sharing between subjects and were compared against published repertoires and the VDJdb database. Through fastp at Q25 and MiXCR, TCRdb rebuilt clones from the public reads, retaining in-frame beta chains. Every entry covers one CDR3 protein and lists the most common genes and DNA from its rows. The V and J calls here are based on TCRdb, not the publication. The sample table records fewer than 70,000 distinct CDR3 sequences; around half of these occur just once. About 8.9% of the sample is taken by the ten largest.

In this study, sorted CD4+ and CD8+ T cells from the blood of healthy subjects and of severe aplastic anemia patients had their TCR repertoires deep-sequenced. Ficoll-Paque density gradient centrifugation was used to isolate peripheral blood mononuclear cells. Before DNA extraction, CD4+ and CD8+ T cells were sorted with FACS or magnetic beads. The germline V gene (reference sequence) specifies PRHDT as CDR1 and FYEKMQ as CDR2. The CDR3 runs 12 amino acids, cysteine and phenylalanine included. The entry retains the CDR3 DNA only, 36 bases that are in frame from base 1. At the junction V is shortened by 2 bases and J by 10 bases, with 10 bases in between.

The sequence links TRBV13 to TRBJ2-3; tentative D gene TRBD1, with 7 bases matching. The sample consisted of sorted CD4+, CD8+, or CD8+CD57+ T cells (not recorded which) from PBMCs. The clonotype was recovered from a human donor in good health, serving as a control. The CDR3 reads as follows: CASSLQGGSQYF. In nucleotide form, the sequence is TGTGCCAGCAGCTTACAGGGGGGATCGCAGTATTTT. Reference TRBV13 and TRBJ2-3 genes cover what lies past the CDR3, so the full variable domain is AAGVIQSPRHLIKEKRETATLKCYPIPRHDTVYWYQQGPGQDPQFLISFYEKMQSDKGSIPDRFSAQQFSDYHSELNMSSLELGDSALYFCASSLQGGSQYFGPGTRLTVL.